Presented here are 6 T cell receptor beta chains from one specimen sequenced in a study of blood T cells in healthy people across ages. The authors ran a second PCR of about 6 to 11 cycles using a sample-barcoded 5' primer and a J-beta primer mix. TCRdb used MiXCR to reprocess the 5' RACE reads, holding one entry per CDR3 protein. The data hold over a million distinct CDR3 sequences, with 20% to 25% observed a single time. The data were also submitted as part of a second study, on T cells of mothers and their children.

Source material: blood. The receptor set was obtained from a girl aged 2 to 10 in good health.

DNA of the CDR3: TGCAGCGTTGTACCGGGACTAGCAGTAGATACGCAGTATTTT. Its protein is CSVVPGLAVDTQYF. The chain is built from TRBV29-1 and TRBJ2-3; 9 bases map to TRBD2. Germline V lookup: CDR1 SQVTM, CDR2 ANQGSEA. The V gene end was trimmed by 4 bases and the J gene end by 5 bases; junction bases not matched to a gene: 7. The CDR3 covers 14 residues.

The chain uses TRBV28 and TRBJ2-3; D call uncertain. The V gene's germline CDR1 is MDHEN and CDR2 SYDVKM. V was cut by 5 bases and J by 6 bases, with 12 bases left in between. CDR3 length equals 13 residues. The DNA of the CDR3 is TGTGCCAGCAGTCAAAGGATAACGGATACGCAGTATTTT. It codes for CASSQRITDTQYF.

V is TRBV20-1 and J is TRBJ2-3; D gene uncertain. This CDR3 has 14 residues. With 8 bases removed from V and 0 bases from J, the gap between germline ends came to 15 bases. CDR1 DFQATT and CDR2 SNEGSKA come from the germline V gene (reference sequence). The CDR3 is CSSLGAFSTDTQYF. CDR3 bases: TGCAGTTCCCTAGGAGCGTTCAGCACAGATACGCAGTATTTT.

In its sample, this clonotype was seen once. The V gene is TRBV7-2, the J gene TRBJ2-7, with D perhaps matching TRBD1 or TRBD2 (5 bases each). The better agreement between TRBJ2-5 and the DNA end casts doubt on the J call. Germline V gives CDR1 SGHTA, CDR2 FQGNSA. CDR3 length equals 18 residues. CDR3 sequence (DNA): TGTGCCAGCAGTCAACTTAGGTCTGGATATGGGGGAAAAGAGACCCAGTACTTC. Translating gives CASSQLRSGYGGKETQYF.

In this sample, this clonotype turned up a few times. The chain recombines TRBV5-1 with TRBJ2-1, with D perhaps TRBD2 (5 bases). The V gene lost 4 bases and the J gene lost 6 bases, with 8 bases spanning the gap. The CDR3 covers 12 residues. Germline V gene lookup returns CDR1 SGHRS and CDR2 YFSETQ. Written as DNA, the CDR3 is TGCGCCAGCAGCCGACTACCCAATGAGCAGTTCTTC. It encodes CASSRLPNEQFF.

V is TRBV7-9 and J is TRBJ2-7; TRBD2 matches 8 bases. Germline trimming cut 2 bases from V and 2 bases from J; bases unmatched to any gene: 5. This CDR3 region has 15 residues. CDR1 and CDR2 from the germline V gene are SEHNR and FQNEAQ (reference sequence). The CDR3 reads CASSLKLAVTYEQYF. Written as DNA, the CDR3 is TGTGCCAGCAGCTTAAAACTAGCGGTTACCTACGAGCAGTACTTC.